One sample yielded the 31 T cell receptor beta chains listed below, sequenced in a study of T cell repertoires in cytomegalovirus infection. TCRdb processed the reads anew with MiXCR; each CDR3 protein has one entry. In the table there are some 270,000 distinct CDR3 sequences, around 20% of which are singletons. Their antigens remain unidentified. The input for sequencing was cultured PBMCs, taken from culture after CMV antigen stimulation. Source of these receptors: a human donor in good health (CMV status not recorded). Some clones in this sample may be carry-over from other donors' samples.

V usage is TRBV6-2 or TRBV6-3 and J usage is TRBJ2-4; tentatively, D is TRBD2 (6 bases). Trimming stripped 8 bases from V and 3 bases from J, with 17 bases between. CDR1 MNHEY and CDR2 SVGEGT come from the germline V gene. CDR3 length: 15 residues. The CDR3 protein is CASCCGTRDKNIQYF. CDR3 sequence (DNA): TGTGCCAGCTGCTGCGGGACCAGGGACAAAAACATTCAGTACTTC.

This clonotype has at least ten counts. The rearrangement uses TRBV29-1 and TRBJ1-5, with 7 bases fitting TRBD1. The germline CDR1 and CDR2 sequences are SQVTM and ANQGSEA. This CDR3 has 13 amino acids. The trim removed 3 bases at V and 8 bases at J, leaving 7 bases unmatched. CDR3 amino acids: CSVEIGGEEPQHF. CDR3 coding DNA: TGCAGCGTTGAGATAGGGGGCGAGGAGCCCCAGCATTTT.

The chain is built from TRBV4-3 and TRBJ2-1; TRBD2 is a possible D gene (6 bases). The CDR3 consists of 16 residues. Germline-derived CDR1 and CDR2 are LGHNA and YSLEER. V dropped 1 base and J dropped 0 bases, with 10 bases sitting between them. CDR3 in DNA: TGCGCCAGCAGCCAAGCGGCGGGGACCTCCTACAATGAGCAGTTCTTC. It is translated as CASSQAAGTSYNEQFF.

J is TRBJ1-5 and V is TRBV20-1, with 10 bases that match TRBD1. Trimming took 3 bases from V and 5 from J; bases not matched to a gene: 1. This CDR3 has 13 amino acids. Germline V gives CDR1 DFQATT, CDR2 SNEGSKA (reference sequence). The CDR3 DNA reads TGCAGTGCTAGCGGACAGGGGGATCAGCCCCAGCATTTT. This codes for CSASGQGDQPQHF.

V and J are TRBV25-1 and TRBJ2-2; TRBD1 matches at 12 bases. The CDR3 covers 19 residues. The germline CDR1 and CDR2 sequences are MGHDK and SYGVNS. Unmatched junction bases numbered 16, after V lost 7 bases and J lost 4 bases. The CDR3 here is CASTSTGTGGSQRTGELFF. DNA for the CDR3: TGTGCCAGCACCTCGACCGGGACAGGGGGCTCACAACGCACCGGGGAGCTGTTTTTT.

This clonotype was counted a few times. The CDR3 region is CATSAGGRGTEAFF. CDR3 sequence (DNA): TGTGCCACCTCAGCAGGGGGCCGGGGCACTGAAGCTTTCTTT. V and J are TRBV19 and TRBJ1-1, with TRBD1 matching over 8 bases. Germline CDR1 is LNHDA and CDR2 is SQIVND (reference sequence). V lost 10 bases, J lost 4 bases, and 11 bases stayed unmatched. The CDR3 sequence is 14 residues long.

This clonotype was detected a few times. The chain is built from TRBV20-1 and TRBJ2-5; 8 bases map to TRBD2. This CDR3 has 11 residues. Germline V CDR1 and CDR2: DFQATT, SNEGSKA (reference sequence). The junction had 1 base not matched to a gene; V was cut back by 6 bases and J by 4 bases. This CDR3 is CSARGGETQYF. The CDR3 DNA reads TGCAGTGCCCGGGGGGGAGAGACCCAGTACTTC.

This clonotype was counted ten times or more. The chain joins TRBV12-3 or TRBV12-4 to TRBJ1-2; D call uncertain. This CDR3 has 13 residues. V lost 1 base to trimming and J lost 10 bases, with 13 bases between them. DNA of the CDR3: TGTGCCAGCAGTTTAGGGACCGCCGACGACTACACCTTC. This codes for CASSLGTADDYTF.

The sample holds a few counts of this clonotype. The chain couples TRBV12-3 or TRBV12-4 to TRBJ1-1; D is unresolved. Trimming took 8 bases from V and 5 from J, leaving 15 bases between them. The CDR3 runs 13 residues. CDR3 amino acids: CASLPLGRTEAFF. Here the CDR3 DNA reads TGTGCCAGCCTCCCTTTGGGCAGGACTGAAGCTTTCTTT.

The sample holds a few counts of this clonotype. The V call is TRBV4-1, the J call TRBJ2-1; 9 nucleotides line up with TRBD2. This CDR3 is built from 15 residues. The V gene end was trimmed by 0 bases and the J gene end by 10 bases; junction bases not matched to a gene: 7. Germline V gives CDR1 MGHRA, CDR2 YSYEKL. The CDR3 sequence: CASSQEAGGQREQFF. For the CDR3, the DNA is TGCGCCAGCAGCCAAGAGGCGGGAGGGCAACGAGAGCAGTTCTTC.

This clonotype showed up just once. Sequence at one end of the junction differs from germline and may be a read error. The J gene is TRBJ2-1, the V gene TRBV15; tentative D call: TRBD2 (5 bases). The CDR3 spans 14 residues. From germline, CDR1 is LNHNV and CDR2 YYDKDF (reference sequence). CDR3 amino acids: CAASRSSSFDEQFF. In DNA, the CDR3 is TGTGCCGCCAGCAGGAGTTCTAGCTTCGATGAGCAGTTCTTC. Combining the CDR3 with reference TRBV15 and TRBJ2-1 gives the whole variable domain DAMVIQNPRYQVTQFGKPVTLSCSQTLNHNVMYWYQQKSSQAPKLLFHYYDKDFNNEADTPDNFQSRRPNTSFCFLDIRSPGLGDTAMYLCAASRSSSFDEQFFGPGTRLTVL.

Ten or more counts support this clonotype. V usage is TRBV4-1 and J usage is TRBJ2-5; no reliable D call. This CDR3 region has 11 residues. CDR1 is MGHRA and CDR2 is YSYEKL in the germline V gene. V lost 2 bases and J lost 5, with 3 bases in between. The CDR3 DNA is TGCGCCAGCAGCCAAAGGGAGACCCAGTACTTC. The encoded protein is CASSQRETQYF.

CDR3 sequence reads: CASRQDSNNQPQHF. CDR3 DNA sequence: TGTGCCAGCAGACAGGACAGCAATAATCAGCCCCAGCATTTT. The J gene is TRBJ1-5, the V gene TRBV28, with D possibly matching TRBD1 (6 bases). V lost 6 bases and J 4 bases, leaving 13 bases between the germline ends. The germline gives CDR1 MDHEN, CDR2 SYDVKM. This CDR3 has 14 amino acids.

The chain links TRBV7-9 to TRBJ1-2, with D uncertain. Germline assignment: CDR1 SEHNR and CDR2 FQNEAQ (reference sequence). This CDR3 is 13 amino acids long. Trimming took off 8 bases at V and 3 bases at J, with 13 bases between the two ends. The CDR3 loop is CASLSTTDYGYTF. The DNA for the CDR3 is TGTGCCAGCTTAAGCACAACCGACTATGGCTACACCTTC.

This chain links TRBV27 with TRBJ2-1; a weak D match, TRBD2 (6 bases). The CDR3 is made up of 17 amino acids. V lost 4 bases and J 2 bases, leaving 18 bases between the germline ends. Germline V CDR1 and CDR2: MNHEY, SMNVEV (reference sequence). This CDR3 is CASSSPHPGLAYNEQFF. As DNA, the CDR3 is TGTGCCAGCAGTTCCCCACACCCGGGACTTGCCTACAATGAGCAGTTCTTC.

This clonotype was recorded at least ten times. V gene TRBV7-9 combines with J gene TRBJ2-3; no clear D. The germline V and J ends were trimmed by 6 bases and 5 bases, with 6 bases remaining between them. Germline V gene data show CDR1 as SEHNR and CDR2 as FQNEAQ (reference sequence). CDR3 length: 11 amino acids. The CDR3 is CASRKLDTQYF. DNA of the CDR3: TGTGCCAGCAGAAAGTTAGATACGCAGTATTTT. Variable domain in full (rest from reference TRBV7-9 and TRBJ2-3): DTGVSQNPRHKITKRGQNVTFRCDPISEHNRLYWYRQTLGQGPEFLTYFQNEAQLEKSRLLSDRFSAERPKGSFSTLEIQRTEQGDSAMYLCASRKLDTQYFGPGTRLTVL.

V and J are TRBV10-3 and TRBJ1-6; D remains ambiguous. Germline-derived CDR1 and CDR2 are ENHRY and SYGVKD. This CDR3 spans 15 amino acids. Between the trimmed V and J ends, which lost 9 bases and 0 bases, there was a span of 12 bases. CDR3 region: CAIRIADSYNSPLHF. As DNA, the CDR3 is TGTGCCATAAGGATCGCTGACTCCTATAATTCACCCCTCCACTTT.

This clonotype was seen many times. The genes are TRBV7-8 and TRBJ2-2; D is ambiguous. The CDR3 loop spans 14 amino acids. Trimming removed 1 base from V and 6 bases from J, with 9 bases in between. The germline V gene encodes CDR1 SGHVS and CDR2 FQNEAQ. The CDR3 sequence: CASSLVEMSGELFF. CDR3 in DNA: TGTGCCAGCAGCTTAGTGGAAATGTCCGGGGAGCTGTTTTTT. The entire variable domain, with the rest obtained from reference TRBV7-8 and TRBJ2-2, is as follows: GAGVSQSPRYKVAKRGQDVALRCDPISGHVSLFWYQQALGQGPEFLTYFQNEAQLDKSGLPSDRFFAERPEGSVSTLKIQRTQQEDSAVYLCASSLVEMSGELFFGEGSRLTVL.

This clonotype was detected many times. The chain couples TRBV12-3 or TRBV12-4 to TRBJ1-5; a weak D match, TRBD1 (5 bases). Deletions cut 6 bases from V and 7 bases from J, with 13 bases between. The CDR3 spans 13 residues. The CDR3 loop reads CASSPTWGQPQHF. The DNA for the CDR3 is TGTGCCAGCAGCCCCACATGGGGCCAGCCCCAGCATTTT.

The table lists this clonotype with a few counts. J is TRBJ2-3 and V is TRBV19; 8 bases match TRBD2. This CDR3 is 16 amino acids long. V lost 7 bases and J lost 4; bases outside the gene matches: 13. Germline V lookup: CDR1 LNHDA, CDR2 SQIVND (reference sequence). The CDR3 DNA is TGTGCCAGTACCCCCCTTAAAGCGGGAGAAGCAGATACGCAGTATTTT. This codes for CASTPLKAGEADTQYF.

This clonotype turned up a few times. The gene calls are TRBV28 and TRBJ2-4; no clear D. The germline gives CDR1 MDHEN, CDR2 SYDVKM. There are 15 residues in the CDR3. V lost 6 bases to trimming and J lost 0 bases, with 12 bases between them. This chain's CDR3 is CASSLRGSAKNIQYF. CDR3 nucleotides: TGTGCCAGCAGCTTAAGAGGTTCAGCCAAAAACATTCAGTACTTC.

This clonotype occurred many times. The genes are TRBV7-2 and TRBJ1-1; D may be TRBD1 (6 bases). The CDR3 is 15 residues long. The ends were cut back, 5 bases at V and 7 bases at J, with 20 bases in the middle. CDR1 is SGHTA and CDR2 is FQGNSA in the germline V gene. Written as DNA, the CDR3 is TGTGCCAGCAGCCGAGGGGGGGCGCGTTATAGTGAAGCTTTCTTT. The encoded protein is CASSRGGARYSEAFF. Complete variable domain (other parts from reference TRBV7-2 and TRBJ1-1): GAGVSQSPSNKVTEKGKDVELRCDPISGHTALYWYRQSLGQGLEFLIYFQGNSAPDKSGLPSDRFSAERTGGSVSTLTIQRTQQEDSAVYLCASSRGGARYSEAFFGQGTRLTVV.

The V gene is TRBV4-1, the J gene TRBJ1-5; unclear D gene. V was trimmed by 0 bases and J by 2 bases, leaving 11 bases between them. Per germline, CDR1 MGHRA and CDR2 YSYEKL. The CDR3 is 16 residues long. CDR3 nucleotide sequence: TGCGCCAGCAGCCAAGATTGGCTCTTGGGCAATCAGCCCCAGCATTTT. This encodes CASSQDWLLGNQPQHF.

The V call is TRBV5-1, the J call TRBJ2-3; D not certain. The V gene lost 0 bases and the J gene lost 2 bases, with 10 bases spanning the gap. Germline CDR1 SGHRS, CDR2 YFSETQ. This CDR3 region has 15 residues. The DNA of the CDR3 is TGCGCCAGCAGCTTGGACTTAACACCCACAGATACGCAGTATTTT. Encoded protein: CASSLDLTPTDTQYF.

The V gene is TRBV4-1, the J gene TRBJ1-5; D possibly corresponds to TRBD1 (5 bases). CDR1 MGHRA and CDR2 YSYEKL come from the germline V gene. The CDR3 totals 14 residues. The V and J ends lost 4 bases and 1 base respectively, with 8 bases between them. The DNA for the CDR3 is TGCGCCAGCAGCCCTCCAGGGAGCAATCAGCCCCAGCATTTT. This codes for CASSPPGSNQPQHF.

This clonotype is classed as medium-sized (0.01 to 0.1%). CDR3 bases: TGTGCCAGCAGCTTATCCCCAACAGGGGCGATCGAGACCCAGTACTTC. This translates into CASSLSPTGAIETQYF. The rearrangement uses TRBV7-6 and TRBJ2-5, with TRBD1 matching 7 bases. This CDR3 has 16 amino acids. Trimming removed 2 bases from V and 5 bases from J; junction bases left unmatched: 11. Germline V gives CDR1 SGHVS, CDR2 FNYEAQ.

The chain joins TRBV15 to TRBJ1-1, with 9 bases lining up with TRBD1. This CDR3 has 14 residues. Germline V gives CDR1 LNHNV, CDR2 YYDKDF (reference sequence). J gave up 4 bases and V 5 bases, and 5 bases lay outside the gene matches. The CDR3 coding sequence is TGTGCCACCAGCGCACAGGGGGCAACCACTGAAGCTTTCTTT. Translated: CATSAQGATTEAFF.

The sample holds many counts of this clonotype. The genes are TRBV6-6 and TRBJ1-5; TRBD1 might be the D (6 bases). V dropped 6 bases and J dropped 7 bases, with 19 bases sitting between them. This CDR3 contains 15 residues. Germline lookup yields CDR1 MNHNY and CDR2 SVGAGI (reference sequence). CDR3 amino acids: CASSQVGGAGQPQHF. CDR3 DNA sequence: TGTGCCAGCAGCCAGGTGGGGGGCGCAGGACAGCCCCAGCATTTT.

The V call is TRBV28, the J call TRBJ2-5; 7 positions match TRBD1. The trim removed 8 bases at V and 4 bases at J, leaving 16 bases unmatched. CDR1 is MDHEN, CDR2 SYDVKM, per germline. The CDR3 has 16 amino acids. In DNA form, the CDR3 reads TGTGCCAGCGGCCTTGGCGGTAGAGGGGGCCCAGAGACCCAGTACTTC. Protein: CASGLGGRGGPETQYF.

This rearrangement joins TRBV4-3 to TRBJ1-1, with D unresolved. Trimming shortened V by 2 bases and J by 4 bases, and 14 bases separated the two germline ends. Germline CDR1 and CDR2: LGHNA and YSLEER. The CDR3 length is 15 residues. In nucleotides, the CDR3 is TGCGCCAGCAGCCAATTCCCCCGACCCGGCACTGAAGCTTTCTTT. Its protein product is CASSQFPRPGTEAFF.

This clonotype has at least ten counts. The genes are TRBV7-2 and TRBJ2-3; 11 bases map to TRBD2. Germline assignment: CDR1 SGHTA and CDR2 FQGNSA. V was clipped by 7 bases and J by 7 bases; unmatched bases: 10. The CDR3 has 15 residues. The CDR3 protein is CASKKGSGRANTQYF. In DNA form, the CDR3 reads TGTGCCAGCAAAAAAGGTAGCGGGAGGGCCAATACGCAGTATTTT.